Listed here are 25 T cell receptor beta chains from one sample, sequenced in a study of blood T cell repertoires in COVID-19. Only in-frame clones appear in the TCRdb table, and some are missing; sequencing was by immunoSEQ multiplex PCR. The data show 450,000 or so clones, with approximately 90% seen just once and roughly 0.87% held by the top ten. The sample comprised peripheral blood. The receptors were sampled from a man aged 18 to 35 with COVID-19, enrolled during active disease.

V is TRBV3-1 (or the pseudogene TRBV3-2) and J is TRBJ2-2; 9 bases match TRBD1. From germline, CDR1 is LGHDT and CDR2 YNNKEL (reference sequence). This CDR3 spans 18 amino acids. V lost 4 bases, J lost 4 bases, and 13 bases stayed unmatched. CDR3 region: CASSRKVGTGRGTGELFF. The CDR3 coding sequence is TGTGCCAGCAGCCGCAAAGTCGGGACAGGGCGGGGCACCGGGGAGCTGTTTTTT.

The CDR3 reads CASSSLAGFQETQYF. The CDR3 DNA follows: TGTGCCAGTAGTTCGTTAGCGGGGTTCCAAGAGACCCAGTACTTC. The chain joins TRBV19 to TRBJ2-5; 8 bases align to TRBD2. The CDR3 has 15 residues. Trimming cost V 5 bases and J 1 base; bases outside gene matches: 6. Germline values: CDR1 LNHDA, CDR2 SQIVND (reference sequence).

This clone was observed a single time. The CDR3 DNA is TGCAGCCCACAGACTATGAACACTGAAGCTTTCTTT. It yields the protein CSPQTMNTEAFF. The chain is built from TRBV29-1 and TRBJ1-1; D remains ambiguous. Germline CDR1 SQVTM, CDR2 ANQGSEA. The CDR3 loop spans 12 amino acids. V lost 8 bases and J lost 0, with 10 bases in between.

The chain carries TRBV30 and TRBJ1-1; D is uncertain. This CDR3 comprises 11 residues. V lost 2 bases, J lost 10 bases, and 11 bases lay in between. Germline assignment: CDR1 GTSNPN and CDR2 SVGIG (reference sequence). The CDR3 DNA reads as TGTGCCTGGAGTCCCTATGATGGAGCTTTCTTT. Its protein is CAWSPYDGAFF.

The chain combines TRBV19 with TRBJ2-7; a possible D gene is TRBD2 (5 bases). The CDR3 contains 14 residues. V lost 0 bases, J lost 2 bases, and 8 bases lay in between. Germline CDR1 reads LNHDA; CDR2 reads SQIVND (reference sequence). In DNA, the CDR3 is TGTGCCAGTAGTATAGAATGGACTGCCTACGAGCAGTACTTC. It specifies CASSIEWTAYEQYF.

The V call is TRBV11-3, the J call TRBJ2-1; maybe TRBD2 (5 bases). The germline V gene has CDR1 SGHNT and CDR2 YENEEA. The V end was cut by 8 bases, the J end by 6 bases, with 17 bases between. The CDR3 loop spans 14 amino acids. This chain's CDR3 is CASAAEGRGNEQFF. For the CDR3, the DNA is TGTGCCAGCGCCGCCGAGGGCCGGGGCAATGAGCAGTTCTTC.

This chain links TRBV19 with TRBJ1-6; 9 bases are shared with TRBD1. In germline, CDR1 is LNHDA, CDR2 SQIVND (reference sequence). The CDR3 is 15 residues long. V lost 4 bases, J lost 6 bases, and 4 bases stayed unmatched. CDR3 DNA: TGTGCCAGTAGTAGTGGACAGGGGATTAATTCACCCCTCCACTTT. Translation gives CASSSGQGINSPLHF.

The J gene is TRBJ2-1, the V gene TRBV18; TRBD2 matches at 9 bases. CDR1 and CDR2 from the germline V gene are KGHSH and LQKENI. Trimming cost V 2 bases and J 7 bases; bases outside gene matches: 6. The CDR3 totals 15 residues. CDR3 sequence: CASSPIAGARNEQFF. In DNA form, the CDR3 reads TGTGCCAGCTCACCAATAGCGGGAGCTCGTAATGAGCAGTTCTTC.

For the CDR3, the DNA is TGTGCCAGCAGCCCAGCGAAGCGGAATGAGCAGTTCTTC. Translating it yields CASSPAKRNEQFF. The chain is built from TRBV7-9 and TRBJ2-1; a weak D match, TRBD2 (5 bases). The V end was cut by 5 bases, the J end by 7 bases, with 12 bases between. The CDR3 runs to 13 residues. From germline, CDR1 is SEHNR and CDR2 FQNEAQ (reference sequence).

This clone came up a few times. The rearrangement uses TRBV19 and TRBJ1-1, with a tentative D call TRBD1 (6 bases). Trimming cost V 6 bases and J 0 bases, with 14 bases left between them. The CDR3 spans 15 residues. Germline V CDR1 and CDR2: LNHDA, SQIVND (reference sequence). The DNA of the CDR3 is TGTGCCAGTAGACAGAGGGGGGGGATGAACACTGAAGCTTTCTTT. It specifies CASRQRGGMNTEAFF.

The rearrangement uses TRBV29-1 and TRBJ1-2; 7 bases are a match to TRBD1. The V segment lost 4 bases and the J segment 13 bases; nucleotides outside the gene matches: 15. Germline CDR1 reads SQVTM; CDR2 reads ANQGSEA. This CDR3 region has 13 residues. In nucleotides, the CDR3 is TGCAGCGTTGTTGTGGAGGACAGGCTGAATCTCACCTTC. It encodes CSVVVEDRLNLTF.

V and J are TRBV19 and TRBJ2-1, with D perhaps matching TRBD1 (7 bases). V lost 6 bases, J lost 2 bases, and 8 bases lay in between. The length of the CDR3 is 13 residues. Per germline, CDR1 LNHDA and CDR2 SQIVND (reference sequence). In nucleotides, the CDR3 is TGTGCCAGTAGCAGGGGGGCCTACAATGAGCAGTTCTTC. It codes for CASSRGAYNEQFF.

CDR3 loop: CASSYSGGARDTQYF. CDR3 nucleotide sequence: TGTGCCAGCAGCTATAGCGGGGGGGCTAGAGATACGCAGTATTTT. The rearrangement uses TRBV11-2 and TRBJ2-3; the match to TRBD2 covers 11 bases. This CDR3 has 15 amino acids. Germline loops: CDR1 SGHAT, CDR2 FQNNGV. J gave up 5 bases and V 4 bases, and 5 bases lay outside the gene matches.

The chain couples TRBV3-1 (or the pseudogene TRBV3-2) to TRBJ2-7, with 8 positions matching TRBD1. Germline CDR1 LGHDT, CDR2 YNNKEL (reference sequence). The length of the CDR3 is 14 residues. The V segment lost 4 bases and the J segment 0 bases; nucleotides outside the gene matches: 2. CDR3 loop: CASSRGQGSYEQYF. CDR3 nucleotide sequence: TGTGCCAGCAGCCGCGGACAGGGCTCCTACGAGCAGTACTTC.

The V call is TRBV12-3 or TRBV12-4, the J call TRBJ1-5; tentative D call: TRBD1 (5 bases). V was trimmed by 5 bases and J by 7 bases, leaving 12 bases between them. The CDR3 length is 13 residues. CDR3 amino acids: CASSAIRVQPQHF. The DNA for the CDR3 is TGTGCCAGCAGTGCCATCAGGGTGCAGCCCCAGCATTTT.

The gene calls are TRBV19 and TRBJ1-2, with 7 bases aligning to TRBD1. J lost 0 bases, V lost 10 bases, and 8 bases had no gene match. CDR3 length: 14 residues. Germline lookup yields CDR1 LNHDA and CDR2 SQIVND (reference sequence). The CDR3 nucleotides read TGTGCCACCACTACAGGGGACTCTAACTATGGCTACACCTTC. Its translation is CATTTGDSNYGYTF.

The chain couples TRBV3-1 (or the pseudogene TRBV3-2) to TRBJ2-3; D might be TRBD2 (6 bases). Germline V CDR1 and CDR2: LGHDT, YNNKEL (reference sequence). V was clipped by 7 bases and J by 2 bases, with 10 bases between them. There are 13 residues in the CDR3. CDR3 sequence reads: CASKWEATDTQYF. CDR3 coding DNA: TGTGCCAGCAAGTGGGAGGCCACAGATACGCAGTATTTT.

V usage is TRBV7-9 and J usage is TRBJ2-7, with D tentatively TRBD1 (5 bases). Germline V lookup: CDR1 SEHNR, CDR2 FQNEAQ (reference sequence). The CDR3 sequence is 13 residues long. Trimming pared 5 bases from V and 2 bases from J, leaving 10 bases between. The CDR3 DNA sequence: TGTGCCAGCAGCCCAGGACATCCCTACGAGCAGTACTTC. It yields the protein CASSPGHPYEQYF.

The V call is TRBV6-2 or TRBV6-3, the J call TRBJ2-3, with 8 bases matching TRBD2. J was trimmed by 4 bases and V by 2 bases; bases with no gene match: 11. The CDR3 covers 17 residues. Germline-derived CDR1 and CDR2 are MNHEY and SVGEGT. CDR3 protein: CASSYQAQRGGPDTQYF. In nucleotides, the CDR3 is TGTGCCAGCAGTTACCAAGCTCAACGGGGGGGCCCAGATACGCAGTATTTT.

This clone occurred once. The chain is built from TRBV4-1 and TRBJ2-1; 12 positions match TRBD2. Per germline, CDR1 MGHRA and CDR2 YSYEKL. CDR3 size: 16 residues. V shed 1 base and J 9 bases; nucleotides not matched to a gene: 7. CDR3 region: CASSQGRLAGVGEQFF. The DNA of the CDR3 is TGCGCCAGCAGCCAAGGGAGACTAGCGGGAGTAGGTGAGCAGTTCTTC.

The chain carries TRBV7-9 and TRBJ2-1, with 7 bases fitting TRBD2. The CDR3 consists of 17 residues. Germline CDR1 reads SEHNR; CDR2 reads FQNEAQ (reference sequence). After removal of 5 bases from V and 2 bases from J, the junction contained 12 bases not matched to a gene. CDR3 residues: CASSPTGTTTTYNEQFF. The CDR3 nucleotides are TGTGCCAGCAGCCCAACGGGGACTACAACAACCTACAATGAGCAGTTCTTC.

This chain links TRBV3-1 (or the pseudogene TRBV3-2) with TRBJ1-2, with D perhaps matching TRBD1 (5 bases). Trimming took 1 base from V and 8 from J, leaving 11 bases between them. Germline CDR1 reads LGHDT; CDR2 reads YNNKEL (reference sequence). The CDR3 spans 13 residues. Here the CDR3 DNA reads TGTGCCAGCAGCCAAGTGGGGGGGGTAGGCTACACCTTC. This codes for CASSQVGGVGYTF.

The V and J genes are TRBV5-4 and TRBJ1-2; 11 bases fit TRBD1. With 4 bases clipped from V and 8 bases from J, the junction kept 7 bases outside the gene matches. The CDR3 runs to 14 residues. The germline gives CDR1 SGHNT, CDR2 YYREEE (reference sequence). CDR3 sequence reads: CASSIGTGGTGYTF. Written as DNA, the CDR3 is TGTGCCAGCAGCATAGGGACAGGGGGGACGGGCTACACCTTC.

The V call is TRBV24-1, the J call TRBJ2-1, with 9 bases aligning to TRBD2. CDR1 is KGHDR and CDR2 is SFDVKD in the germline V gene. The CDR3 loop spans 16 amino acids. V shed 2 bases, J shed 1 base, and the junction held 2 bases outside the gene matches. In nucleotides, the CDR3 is TGTGCCACCAGTGATTACCTAGCGGGGTCCTACAATGAGCAGTTCTTC. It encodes CATSDYLAGSYNEQFF.

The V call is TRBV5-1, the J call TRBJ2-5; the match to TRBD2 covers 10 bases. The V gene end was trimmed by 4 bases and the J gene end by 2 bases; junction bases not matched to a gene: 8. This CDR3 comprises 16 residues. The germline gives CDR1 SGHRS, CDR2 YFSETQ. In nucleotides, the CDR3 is TGCGCCAGCAGCCCAATGACTAGCGGGCTTCAAGAGACCCAGTACTTC. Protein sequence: CASSPMTSGLQETQYF.